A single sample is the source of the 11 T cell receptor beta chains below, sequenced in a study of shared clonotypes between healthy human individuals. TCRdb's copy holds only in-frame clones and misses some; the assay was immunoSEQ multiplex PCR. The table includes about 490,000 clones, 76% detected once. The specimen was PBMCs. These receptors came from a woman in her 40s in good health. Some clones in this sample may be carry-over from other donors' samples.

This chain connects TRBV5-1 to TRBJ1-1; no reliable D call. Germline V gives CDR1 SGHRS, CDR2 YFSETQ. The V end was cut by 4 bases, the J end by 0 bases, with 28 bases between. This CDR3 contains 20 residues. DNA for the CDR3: TGCGCCAGCAGCCCCGGTCCTTCCACCGGTCCCACGGGGTTGAACACTGAAGCTTTCTTT. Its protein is CASSPGPSTGPTGLNTEAFF.

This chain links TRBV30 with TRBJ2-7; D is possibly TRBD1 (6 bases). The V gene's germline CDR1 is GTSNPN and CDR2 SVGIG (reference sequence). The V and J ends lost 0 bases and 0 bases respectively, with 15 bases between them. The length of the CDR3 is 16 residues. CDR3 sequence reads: CAWSVPRTVSSYEQYF. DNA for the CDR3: TGTGCCTGGAGTGTACCACGGACAGTGAGCTCCTACGAGCAGTACTTC.

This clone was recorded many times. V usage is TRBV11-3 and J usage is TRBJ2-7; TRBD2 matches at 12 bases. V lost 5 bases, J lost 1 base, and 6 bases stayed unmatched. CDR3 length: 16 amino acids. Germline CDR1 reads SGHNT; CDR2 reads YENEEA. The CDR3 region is CASSAPGTSGSYEQYF. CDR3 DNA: TGTGCCAGCAGCGCACCCGGGACTAGCGGGTCCTACGAGCAGTACTTC.

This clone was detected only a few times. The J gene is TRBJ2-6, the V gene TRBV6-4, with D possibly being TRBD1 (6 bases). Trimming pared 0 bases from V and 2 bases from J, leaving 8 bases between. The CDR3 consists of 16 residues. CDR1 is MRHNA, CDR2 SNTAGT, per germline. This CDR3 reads CASSDSGTTGANVLTF. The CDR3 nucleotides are TGTGCCAGCAGTGACTCCGGGACAACTGGGGCCAACGTCCTGACTTTC.

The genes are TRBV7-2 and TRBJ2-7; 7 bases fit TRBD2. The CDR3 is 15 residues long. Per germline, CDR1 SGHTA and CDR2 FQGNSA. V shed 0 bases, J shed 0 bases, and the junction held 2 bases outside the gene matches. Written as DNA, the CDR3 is TGTGCCAGCAGCTTAGCTGGGACTACCTCCTACGAGCAGTACTTC. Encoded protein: CASSLAGTTSYEQYF.

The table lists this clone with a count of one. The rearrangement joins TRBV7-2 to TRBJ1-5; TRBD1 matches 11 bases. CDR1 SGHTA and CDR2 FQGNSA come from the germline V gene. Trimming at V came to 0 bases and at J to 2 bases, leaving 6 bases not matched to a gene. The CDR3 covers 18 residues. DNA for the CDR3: TGTGCCAGCAGCTTAGCCCTCGGACAGGGGGCAGGCAATCAGCCCCAGCATTTT. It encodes CASSLALGQGAGNQPQHF.

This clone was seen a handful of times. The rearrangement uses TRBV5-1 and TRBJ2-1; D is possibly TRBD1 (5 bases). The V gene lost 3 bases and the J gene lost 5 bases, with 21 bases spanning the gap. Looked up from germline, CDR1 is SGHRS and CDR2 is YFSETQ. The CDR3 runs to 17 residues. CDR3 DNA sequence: TGCGCCAGCAGCTCTTCCCCGACAGTGCAGATCGACAATGAGCAGTTCTTC. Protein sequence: CASSSSPTVQIDNEQFF.

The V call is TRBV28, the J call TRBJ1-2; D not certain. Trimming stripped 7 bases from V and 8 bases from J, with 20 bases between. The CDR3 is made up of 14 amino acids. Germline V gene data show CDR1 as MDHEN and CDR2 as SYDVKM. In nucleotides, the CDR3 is TGTGCCAGCATCCCCCCATCGGGGTTTACCGGCTACACCTTC. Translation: CASIPPSGFTGYTF.

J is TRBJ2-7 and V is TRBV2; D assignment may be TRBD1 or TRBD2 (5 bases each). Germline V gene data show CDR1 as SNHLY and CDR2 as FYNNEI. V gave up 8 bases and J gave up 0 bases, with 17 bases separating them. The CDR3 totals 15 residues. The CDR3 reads CASWESGTYSYEQYF. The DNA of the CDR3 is TGTGCCAGCTGGGAATCCGGGACCTACTCCTACGAGCAGTACTTC. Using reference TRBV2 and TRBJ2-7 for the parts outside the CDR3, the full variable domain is EPEVTQTPSHQVTQMGQEVILRCVPISNHLYFYWYRQILGQKVEFLVSFYNNEISEKSEIFDDQFSVERPDGSNFTLKIRSTKLEDSAMYFCASWESGTYSYEQYFGPGTRLTVT.

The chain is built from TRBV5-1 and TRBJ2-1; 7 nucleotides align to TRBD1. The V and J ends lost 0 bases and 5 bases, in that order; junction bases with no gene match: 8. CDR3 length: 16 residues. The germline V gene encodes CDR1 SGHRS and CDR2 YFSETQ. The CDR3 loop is CASSLGLGQRNNEQFF. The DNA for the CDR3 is TGCGCCAGCAGCTTGGGGTTGGGACAGAGAAACAATGAGCAGTTCTTC.

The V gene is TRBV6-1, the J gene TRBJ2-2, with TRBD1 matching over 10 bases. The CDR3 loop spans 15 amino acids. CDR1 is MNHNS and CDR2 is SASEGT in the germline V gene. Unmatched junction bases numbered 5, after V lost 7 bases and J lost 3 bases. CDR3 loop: CASTWTGGYTGELFF. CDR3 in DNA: TGTGCCAGCACCTGGACAGGGGGTTACACCGGGGAGCTGTTTTTT.